What follows are 6 T cell receptor beta chains derived from one specimen sequenced in a study of T cells in Graves' hyperthyroidism and ophthalmopathy. What was amplified from RNA transcripts were TCR beta CDR3 regions. The primer set for the first-round RT-PCR of the TCR CDR3 was HTBI. TCRdb passed the multiplex PCR reads through MiXCR, listing each CDR3 protein once. The data contain around 260,000 distinct CDR3 sequences, 25% of them seen just once; the ten biggest clones take up roughly a quarter. Sample: blood. The receptors were sampled from a man in his forties with Graves' hyperthyroidism that later progressed to Graves' ophthalmopathy.

This clonotype was observed at least ten times. V usage is TRBV12-3 or TRBV12-4 and J usage is TRBJ2-7, with D perhaps TRBD1 (5 bases). V was clipped by 0 bases and J by 3 bases, with 6 bases between them. This CDR3 contains 13 residues. The CDR3, as DNA: TGTGCCAGCAGTTTAGCCAGGGACTACGAGCAGTACTTC. Encoded protein: CASSLARDYEQYF.

J is TRBJ2-7 and V is TRBV20-1; TRBD2 aligns across 8 bases. CDR1 is DFQATT and CDR2 is SNEGSKA in the germline V gene (reference sequence). The CDR3 has 15 residues. With 1 base clipped from V and 1 base from J, the junction kept 6 bases outside the gene matches. CDR3 sequence (DNA): TGCAGTGCTAGAGTGGCTAGCGGGTTTTCCTACGAGCAGTACTTC. It is translated as CSARVASGFSYEQYF.

This clonotype has a count of ten or more. This chain uses TRBV6-2 or TRBV6-3 with TRBJ1-5, with D tentatively TRBD1 (6 bases). Germline-derived CDR1 and CDR2 are MNHEY and SVGEGT. The V end was cut by 6 bases, the J end by 3 bases, with 15 bases between. The CDR3 spans 15 residues. DNA of the CDR3: TGTGCCAGCAGCTACGGCGGGGGCTACAATCAGCCCCAGCATTTT. It translates to CASSYGGGYNQPQHF.

V and J are TRBV2 and TRBJ2-2; 16 positions agree with TRBD2. Trimming removed 4 bases from V and 5 bases from J; junction bases left unmatched: 4. Looked up from germline, CDR1 is SNHLY and CDR2 is FYNNEI. The length of the CDR3 is 17 residues. The CDR3 sequence: CASSALGLAGGTGELFF. The CDR3 bases are TGTGCCAGCAGTGCCTTGGGACTAGCGGGAGGGACCGGGGAGCTGTTTTTT. The whole variable domain, filled in from reference TRBV2 and TRBJ2-2, reads EPEVTQTPSHQVTQMGQEVILRCVPISNHLYFYWYRQILGQKVEFLVSFYNNEISEKSEIFDDQFSVERPDGSNFTLKIRSTKLEDSAMYFCASSALGLAGGTGELFFGEGSRLTVL.

This clonotype was picked up many times. The rearrangement links TRBV25-1 to TRBJ2-7; D tentatively reads TRBD1 or TRBD2 (5 bases each). This CDR3 comprises 13 residues. Germline CDR1 is MGHDK and CDR2 is SYGVNS. The V end was cut by 4 bases, the J end by 4 bases, with 11 bases between. The CDR3 sequence is CASSGGYGYEQYF. Written as DNA, the CDR3 is TGTGCCAGCAGTGGGGGGTATGGGTACGAGCAGTACTTC.

This clonotype was recorded at least ten times. The V and J genes are TRBV27 and TRBJ2-2; unclear D gene. V lost 3 bases and J 6 bases, leaving 8 bases between the germline ends. Germline V gene data show CDR1 as MNHEY and CDR2 as SMNVEV (reference sequence). The CDR3 consists of 13 residues. CDR3 coding DNA: TGTGCCAGCAGTTTTATGGGATCCGGGGAGCTGTTTTTT. Protein: CASSFMGSGELFF.